This T cell receptor (beta chain) originates from a study of control samples from healthy donors and cancer patients. The CDR3 sequence is 12 residues long. Trimming took 3 bases from V and 6 from J, leaving 6 bases between them. The germline V gene encodes CDR1 LNHDA and CDR2 SQIVND (reference sequence). The method was immunoSEQ multiplex PCR; TCRdb's version includes in-frame clones alone and lacks a portion of them. The sample yields about 140,000 clones, around 90% seen once. The rearrangement uses TRBV19 and TRBJ1-5; no definite D call. Sequencing used blood. This receptor was taken from a young man in good health. The CDR3: CASSIGSQPQHF. The CDR3 nucleotides read TGTGCCAGTAGTATCGGGAGTCAGCCCCAGCATTTT. The whole variable domain, filled in from reference TRBV19 and TRBJ1-5, reads DGGITQSPKYLFRKEGQNVTLSCEQNLNHDAMYWYRQDPGQGLRLIYYSQIVNDFQKGDIAEGYSVSREKKESFPLTVTSAQKNPTAFYLCASSIGSQPQHFGDGTRLSIL.